Listed here are 20 T cell receptor beta chains from one sample, sequenced in a study of siplizumab effects on memory and regulatory T cells. Using immunoSEQ multiplex PCR, the repertoire was profiled, and TCRdb retains in-frame clones only, with some absent. The sample has about 100,000 clones, 75% to 95% seen once. The sequencing sample was made of CD4+ T cells sorted from blood. These receptors were collected from a human donor in good health. Some clones in this sample may be carry-over from other donors' samples.

This clone was recorded only once. This chain connects TRBV10-1 to TRBJ2-7, with TRBD2 matching over 7 bases. The CDR3 contains 15 residues. Germline V gene lookup returns CDR1 WNHNN and CDR2 SYGVQD (reference sequence). Trimming cost V 3 bases and J 4 bases; bases outside gene matches: 9. CDR3 residues: CASSDFASGSYEQYF. CDR3 DNA sequence: TGCGCCAGCAGTGATTTCGCTAGCGGTTCATACGAGCAGTACTTC.

This chain links TRBV5-4 with TRBJ2-2, with 7 bases that match TRBD1. There are 13 residues in the CDR3. Germline V CDR1 and CDR2: SGHNT, YYREEE (reference sequence). After removal of 2 bases from V and 6 bases from J, the junction contained 1 base not matched to a gene. The CDR3 region has the DNA TGTGCCAGCAGCTTAACAGGGGCCGGGGAGCTGTTTTTT. Translated, it gives CASSLTGAGELFF.

This clone has just one count. The chain joins TRBV6-5 to TRBJ2-5; possible D gene TRBD1, 5 bases. Trimming removed 8 bases at V and 5 bases at J, with 12 bases between. Germline-derived CDR1 and CDR2 are MNHEY and SVGAGI. This CDR3 has 12 residues. CDR3 loop: CASGPGKETQYF. The CDR3 DNA is TGTGCCAGCGGACCAGGGAAGGAGACCCAGTACTTC.

V gene TRBV5-4 combines with J gene TRBJ2-1, with TRBD2 matching 8 bases. This CDR3 has 14 amino acids. V lost 10 bases to trimming and J lost 8 bases; unmatched junction nucleotides: 14. Germline lookup yields CDR1 SGHNT and CDR2 YYREEE (reference sequence). The CDR3 sequence: CAWAAQRESDEQFF. The CDR3 nucleotides are TGTGCCTGGGCGGCACAGCGGGAGTCCGATGAGCAGTTCTTC.

V and J are TRBV6-5 and TRBJ1-2; 10 nucleotides line up with TRBD1. Germline CDR1 MNHEY, CDR2 SVGAGI. V shed 4 bases and J 7 bases; nucleotides not matched to a gene: 3. The CDR3 sequence is 13 residues long. The CDR3 here is CASSLTGGVGYTF. The DNA for the CDR3 is TGTGCCAGCAGTTTGACAGGGGGCGTTGGCTACACCTTC.

In its sample, this clone was seen a few times. This chain links TRBV6-1 with TRBJ1-5; D gene unclear. The CDR3 extends over 14 amino acids. Trimming removed 4 bases at V and 4 bases at J, with 11 bases between. CDR1 and CDR2 (germline): MNHNS, SASEGT. The chain's CDR3 is CASSVSQPNQPQHF. The CDR3, as DNA: TGTGCCAGCAGTGTATCGCAGCCGAATCAGCCCCAGCATTTT.

J is TRBJ2-5 and V is TRBV5-6, with D maybe TRBD1 (5 bases). The CDR3 contains 15 residues. From germline, CDR1 is SGHDT and CDR2 YYEEEE. V gave up 0 bases and J gave up 4 bases, with 13 bases separating them. In nucleotides, the CDR3 is TGTGCCAGCAGCTTGGCAGCAGGGCCTTTAGAGACCCAGTACTTC. It translates to CASSLAAGPLETQYF.

Regarding this clone: The same CDR3 arises from other DNA sequences in this sample as well. The CDR3 sequence is CATSRDRGPYEQYF. The CDR3 DNA reads TGTGCCACCAGCAGGGACAGGGGCCCCTACGAGCAGTACTTC. The chain carries TRBV15 and TRBJ2-7; 9 positions agree with TRBD1. Germline CDR1 and CDR2: LNHNV and YYDKDF (reference sequence). The V and J ends lost 3 bases and 2 bases, in that order; junction bases with no gene match: 2. This CDR3 is built from 14 residues.

This sequence joins TRBV9 and TRBJ2-5; D possibly uses TRBD1 or TRBD2 (5 bases each). The V gene's germline CDR1 is SGDLS and CDR2 YYNGEE. Between the trimmed V and J ends, which lost 0 bases and 4 bases, there was a span of 16 bases. The CDR3 contains 16 residues. CDR3 coding DNA: TGTGCCAGCAGCGTAGGATACGGGGCAGGGCCAGAGACCCAGTACTTC. Protein sequence: CASSVGYGAGPETQYF.

The V gene is TRBV5-4, the J gene TRBJ2-5, with D perhaps matching TRBD1 (6 bases). Germline assignment: CDR1 SGHNT and CDR2 YYREEE (reference sequence). This CDR3 has 13 residues. The ends were cut back, 4 bases at V and 1 base at J, with 8 bases in the middle. Here the CDR3 DNA reads TGTGCCAGCAGCCCGGACAGCCAAGAGACCCAGTACTTC. It specifies CASSPDSQETQYF.

On this clone: No conserved phenylalanine or tryptophan ends this CDR3, so it is likely a read error. The DNA is left out, because the CDR3 cannot be placed on it with certainty; the CDR3 is given as TCRdb lists it. The chain carries TRBV21-1 and TRBJ2-4; the table's D call of TRBD2 was not tested on the DNA. TRBV21-1 has pseudogene status. The CDR3 adds up to 14 amino acids, both ends counted. CDR3: CASSPKTVPGLASL.

The gene calls are TRBV7-8 and TRBJ2-6; TRBD1 agrees at 8 bases. This CDR3 comprises 18 residues. Germline CDR1 is SGHVS and CDR2 is FQNEAQ. J gave up 0 bases and V 5 bases, and 9 bases lay outside the gene matches. CDR3 in amino acids: CASSGRTGPTSGANVLTF. CDR3 sequence (DNA): TGTGCCAGCAGCGGACGGACAGGGCCGACCTCTGGGGCCAACGTCCTGACTTTC.

The chain employs TRBV4-1 and TRBJ2-7; the match to TRBD2 covers 12 bases. Germline V gives CDR1 MGHRA, CDR2 YSYEKL. The CDR3 covers 18 residues. With 4 bases clipped from V and 2 bases from J, the junction kept 12 bases outside the gene matches. DNA for the CDR3: TGCGCCAGCAGCCCGACTAGCGGGAGAATGCTCTTTGCCTACGAGCAGTACTTC. This encodes CASSPTSGRMLFAYEQYF.

This clone appeared once. The J gene is TRBJ1-3, the V gene TRBV7-9; TRBD1 might be the D (5 bases). From germline, CDR1 is SEHNR and CDR2 FQNEAQ (reference sequence). Deletions cut 5 bases from V and 0 bases from J, with 17 bases between. The CDR3 sequence is 17 residues long. CDR3 DNA: TGTGCCAGCAGCCCCCCGGGGCAGTTAAGCTCTGGAAACACCATATATTTT. Amino acid sequence: CASSPPGQLSSGNTIYF.

CDR3 sequence: CASSILGRARNEQFF. DNA of the CDR3: TGTGCCAGTAGTATTCTCGGGAGAGCACGAAATGAGCAGTTCTTC. J is TRBJ2-1 and V is TRBV19; perhaps TRBD2 as D (6 bases). The germline V gene encodes CDR1 LNHDA and CDR2 SQIVND (reference sequence). The V gene lost 3 bases and the J gene lost 7 bases, with 16 bases spanning the gap. The CDR3 consists of 15 residues.

The gene calls are TRBV5-1 and TRBJ1-5; no definite D call. The germline CDR1 and CDR2 sequences are SGHRS and YFSETQ. The ends were cut back, 0 bases at V and 1 base at J, with 8 bases in the middle. The CDR3 has 15 amino acids. The CDR3 coding sequence is TGCGCCAGCAGCTTGGAGTGGGGAAGCAATCAGCCCCAGCATTTT. Amino acids: CASSLEWGSNQPQHF. The variable domain in full, with the rest retrieved from reference TRBV5-1 and TRBJ1-5, is KAGVTQTPRYLIKTRGQQVTLSCSPISGHRSVSWYQQTPGQGLQFLFEYFSETQRNKGNFPGRFSGRQFSNSRSEMNVSTLELGDSALYLCASSLEWGSNQPQHFGDGTRLSIL.

This chain uses TRBV7-2 with TRBJ2-5; unclear D gene. Trimming removed 5 bases from V and 2 bases from J, with 6 bases in between. Germline lookup yields CDR1 SGHTA and CDR2 FQGNSA. The CDR3 length is 12 residues. CDR3 amino acids: CASSPTQETQYF. CDR3 DNA: TGTGCCAGCAGCCCCACACAAGAGACCCAGTACTTC.

The CDR3 protein is CASSAADRVTETQYF. For the CDR3, the DNA is TGTGCCAGCAGTGCAGCGGACAGGGTGACGGAGACCCAGTACTTC. The chain links TRBV2 to TRBJ2-5; 8 bases are shared with TRBD1. V was clipped by 4 bases and J by 5 bases; unmatched bases: 9. The CDR3 consists of 15 residues. Germline loops: CDR1 SNHLY, CDR2 FYNNEI.

The CDR3 DNA follows: TGTGCCAGCAGCTTAGGAATGATACGCACTCAAGAGACCCAGTACTTC. Translation: CASSLGMIRTQETQYF. The chain has TRBV7-2 and TRBJ2-5; D gene unclear. Trimming pared 1 base from V and 2 bases from J, leaving 14 bases between. The germline V gene encodes CDR1 SGHTA and CDR2 FQGNSA. The CDR3 is 16 residues long.

The chain uses TRBV6-5 and TRBJ2-5; D might be TRBD1 (7 bases). Deletions cut 6 bases from V and 6 bases from J, with 17 bases between. The CDR3 is 14 amino acids. Germline V gene sequence: CDR1 MNHEY, CDR2 SVGAGI. The CDR3 reads CASRAGQRGKTQYF. The CDR3, as DNA: TGTGCCAGCAGGGCGGGACAGCGCGGGAAGACCCAGTACTTC.